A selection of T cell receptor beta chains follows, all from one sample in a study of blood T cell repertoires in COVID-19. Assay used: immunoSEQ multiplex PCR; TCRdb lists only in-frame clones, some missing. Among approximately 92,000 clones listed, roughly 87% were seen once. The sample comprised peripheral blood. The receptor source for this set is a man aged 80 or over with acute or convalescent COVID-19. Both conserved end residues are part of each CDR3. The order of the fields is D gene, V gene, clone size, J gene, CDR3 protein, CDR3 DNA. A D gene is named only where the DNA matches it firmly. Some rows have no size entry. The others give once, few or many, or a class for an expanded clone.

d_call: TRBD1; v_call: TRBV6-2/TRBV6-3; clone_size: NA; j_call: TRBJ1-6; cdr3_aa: CASSRPGTGDNSPLHF; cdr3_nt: TGTGCCAGCAGTCGTCCCGGGACAGGGGACAATTCACCCCTCCACTTT
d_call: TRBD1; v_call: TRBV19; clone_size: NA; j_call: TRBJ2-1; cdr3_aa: CASKDRGYNEQFF; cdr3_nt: TGTGCCAGTAAGGACAGGGGATACAATGAGCAGTTCTTC
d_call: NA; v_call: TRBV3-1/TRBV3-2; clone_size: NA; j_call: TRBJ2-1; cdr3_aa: CASSQEGVGYNEQFF; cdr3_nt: TGTGCCAGCAGCCAAGAAGGGGTGGGATACAATGAGCAGTTCTTC
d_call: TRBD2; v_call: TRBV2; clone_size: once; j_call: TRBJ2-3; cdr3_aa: CASRLSGGVSDTQYF; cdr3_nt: TGTGCCAGCAGGCTCAGCGGGGGGGTTTCAGATACGCAGTATTTT
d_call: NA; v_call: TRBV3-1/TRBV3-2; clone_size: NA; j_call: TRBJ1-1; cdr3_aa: CASSGQTPEAFF; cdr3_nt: TGTGCCAGCAGCGGACAGACCCCTGAAGCTTTCTTT
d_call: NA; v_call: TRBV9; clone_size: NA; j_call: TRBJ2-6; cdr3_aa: CASSVRNGASGANVLTF; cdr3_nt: TGTGCCAGCAGCGTCCGAAATGGGGCCTCTGGGGCCAACGTCCTGACTTTC
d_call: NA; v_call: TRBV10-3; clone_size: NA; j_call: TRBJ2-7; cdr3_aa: CAISEGGEQYF; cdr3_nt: TGTGCCATCAGTGAAGGCGGCGAGCAGTACTTC
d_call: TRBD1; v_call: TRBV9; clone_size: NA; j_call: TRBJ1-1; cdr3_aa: CASSSRTGGFSEAFF; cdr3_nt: TGTGCCAGCAGCTCTAGGACAGGGGGATTCTCTGAAGCTTTCTTT
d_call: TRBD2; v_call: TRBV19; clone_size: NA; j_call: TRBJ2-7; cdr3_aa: CASSPLGTSGTYEQYF; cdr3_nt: TGTGCCAGTAGTCCCCTGGGGACTAGCGGGACCTACGAGCAGTACTTC
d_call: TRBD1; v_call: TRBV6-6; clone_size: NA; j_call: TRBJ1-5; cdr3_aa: CASSLDRGPGQPQHF; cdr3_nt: TGTGCCAGCAGTCTTGACAGGGGGCCCGGGCAGCCCCAGCATTTT
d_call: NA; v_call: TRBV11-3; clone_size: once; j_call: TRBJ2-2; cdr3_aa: CASSLGGNTGELFF; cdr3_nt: TGTGCCAGCAGCTTGGGGGGGAACACCGGGGAGCTGTTTTTT
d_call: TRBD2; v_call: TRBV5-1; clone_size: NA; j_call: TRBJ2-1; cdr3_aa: CASSPETSGGEQFF; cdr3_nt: TGCGCCAGCAGCCCCGAGACTAGCGGGGGTGAGCAGTTCTTC
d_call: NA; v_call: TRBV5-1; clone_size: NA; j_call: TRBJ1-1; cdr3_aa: CASSLGVVAEAFF; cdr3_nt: TGCGCCAGCAGCTTAGGAGTAGTTGCTGAAGCTTTCTTT
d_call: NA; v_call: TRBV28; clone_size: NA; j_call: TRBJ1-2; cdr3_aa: CASSSLGGSLNYGYTF; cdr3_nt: TGTGCCAGCAGTAGTTTAGGGGGATCCCTGAACTATGGCTACACCTTC
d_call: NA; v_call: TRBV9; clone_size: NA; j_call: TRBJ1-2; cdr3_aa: CASSVGAGDYGYTF; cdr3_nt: TGTGCCAGCAGCGTAGGTGCGGGAGACTATGGCTACACCTTC
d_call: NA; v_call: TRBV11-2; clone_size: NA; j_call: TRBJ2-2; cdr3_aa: CASSYFGSPGELFF; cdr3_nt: TGTGCCAGCAGTTACTTCGGGAGCCCCGGGGAGCTGTTTTTT
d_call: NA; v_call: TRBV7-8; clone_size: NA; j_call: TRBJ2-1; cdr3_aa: CASSFPLVSGESYNEQFF; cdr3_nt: TGTGCCAGCAGCTTCCCTTTAGTGTCGGGAGAGTCCTACAATGAGCAGTTCTTC
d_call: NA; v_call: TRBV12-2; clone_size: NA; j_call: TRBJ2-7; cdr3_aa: CASRLAGKDRGTYEQYF; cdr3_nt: TGTGCAAGTCGCTTAGCGGGTAAGGACAGGGGAACCTACGAGCAGTACTTC
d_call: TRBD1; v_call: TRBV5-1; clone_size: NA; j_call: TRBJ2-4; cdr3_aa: CASSLGDSIQYF; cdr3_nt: TGCGCCAGCAGCTTGGGGGACAGCATTCAGTACTTC
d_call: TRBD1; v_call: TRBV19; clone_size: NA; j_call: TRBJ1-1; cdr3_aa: CASSPLTGPSGTEAFF; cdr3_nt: TGTGCCAGTAGCCCATTGACAGGGCCGAGCGGCACTGAAGCTTTCTTT
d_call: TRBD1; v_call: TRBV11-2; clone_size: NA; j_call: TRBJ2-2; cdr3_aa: CASSFFGTGVYTGELFF; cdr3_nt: TGTGCCAGCAGCTTCTTCGGGACAGGGGTATATACCGGGGAGCTGTTTTTT
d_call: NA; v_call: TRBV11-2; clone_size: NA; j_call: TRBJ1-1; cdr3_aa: CASSLDRQREAFF; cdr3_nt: TGTGCCAGCAGCTTAGATCGCCAGCGTGAAGCTTTCTTT
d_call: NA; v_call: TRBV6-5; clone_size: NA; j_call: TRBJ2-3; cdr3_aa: CASSLTSSPHTDTQYF; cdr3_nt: TGTGCCAGCAGTTTGACTAGTTCACCGCACACAGATACGCAGTATTTT
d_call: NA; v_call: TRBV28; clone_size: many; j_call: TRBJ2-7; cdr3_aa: CASSFGQPYEQYF; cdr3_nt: TGTGCCAGCAGTTTTGGACAACCCTACGAGCAGTACTTC
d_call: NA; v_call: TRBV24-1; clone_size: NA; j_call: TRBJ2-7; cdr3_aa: CATSDSLRQGGGNEQYF; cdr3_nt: TGTGCCACCAGTGATTCCCTTCGTCAGGGGGGAGGAAACGAGCAGTACTTC
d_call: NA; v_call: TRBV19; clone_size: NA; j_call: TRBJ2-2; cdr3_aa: CASSIELAPLNTGELFF; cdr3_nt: TGTGCCAGTAGTATAGAGCTAGCGCCTTTAAACACCGGGGAGCTGTTTTTT
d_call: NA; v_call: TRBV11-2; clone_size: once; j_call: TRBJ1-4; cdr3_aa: CASSLQRGGEKLFF; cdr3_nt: TGTGCCAGCAGCTTACAGAGAGGGGGTGAAAAACTGTTTTTT
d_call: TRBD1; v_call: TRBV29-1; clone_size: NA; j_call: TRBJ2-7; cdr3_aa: CSVGDRGQGEQYF; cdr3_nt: TGCAGCGTTGGGGACAGGGGGCAGGGCGAGCAGTACTTC
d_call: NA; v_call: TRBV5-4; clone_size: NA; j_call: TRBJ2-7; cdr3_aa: CASSLQGSSYEQYF; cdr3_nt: TGTGCCAGCAGCCTACAGGGTAGCTCCTACGAGCAGTACTTC
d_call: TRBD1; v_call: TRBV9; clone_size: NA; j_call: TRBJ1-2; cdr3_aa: CASSVQGDKYGYTF; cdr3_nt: TGTGCCAGCAGCGTACAGGGGGACAAGTATGGCTACACCTTC
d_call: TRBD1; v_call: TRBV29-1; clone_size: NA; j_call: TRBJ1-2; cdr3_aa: CSVDSSGGEANYGYTF; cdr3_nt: TGCAGCGTTGATAGCTCAGGGGGCGAAGCTAACTATGGCTACACCTTC
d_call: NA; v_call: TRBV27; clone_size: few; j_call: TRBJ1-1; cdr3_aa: CASRLRPTGEAFF; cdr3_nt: TGTGCCAGCAGACTCCGCCCGACGGGTGAAGCTTTCTTT